Listed here is a single T cell receptor beta chain. The assay was immunoSEQ multiplex PCR, and TCRdb's table has in-frame clones only and misses some. Here the sample spans some 150,000 clones, roughly nine tenths being singletons. The source of the sample is a study of control samples from healthy donors and cancer patients. The V gene lost 1 base and the J gene lost 7 bases, with 5 bases spanning the gap. This CDR3 has 12 amino acids. CDR1 and CDR2 (germline): SGHAT, FQNNGV. This chain connects TRBV11-2 to TRBJ2-1; D gene uncertain. This receptor was identified in a man between 18 and 35 years old in good health. Specimen: blood. Here the CDR3 DNA reads TGTGCCAGCAGCTTAGCTGGGAATGAGCAGTTCTTC. This encodes CASSLAGNEQFF. The complete variable domain, with remaining parts taken from reference TRBV11-2 and TRBJ2-1, reads EAGVAQSPRYKIIEKRQSVAFWCNPISGHATLYWYQQILGQGPKLLIQFQNNGVVDDSQLPKDRFSAERLKGVDSTLKIQPAKLEDSAVYLCASSLAGNEQFFGPGTRLTVL.